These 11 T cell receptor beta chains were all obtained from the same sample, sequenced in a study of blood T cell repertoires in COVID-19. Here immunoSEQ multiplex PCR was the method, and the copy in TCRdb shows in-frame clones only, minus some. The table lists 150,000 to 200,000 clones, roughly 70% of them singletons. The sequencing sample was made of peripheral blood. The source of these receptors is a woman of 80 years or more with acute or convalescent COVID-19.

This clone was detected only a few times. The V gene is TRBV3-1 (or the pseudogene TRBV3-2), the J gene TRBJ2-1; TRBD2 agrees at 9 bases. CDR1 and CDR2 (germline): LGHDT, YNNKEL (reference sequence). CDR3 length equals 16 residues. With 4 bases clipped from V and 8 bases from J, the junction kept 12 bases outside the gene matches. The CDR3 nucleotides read TGTGCCAGCAGCCCCGGGATAGCGGGAGTTATATATGAGCAGTTCTTC. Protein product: CASSPGIAGVIYEQFF.

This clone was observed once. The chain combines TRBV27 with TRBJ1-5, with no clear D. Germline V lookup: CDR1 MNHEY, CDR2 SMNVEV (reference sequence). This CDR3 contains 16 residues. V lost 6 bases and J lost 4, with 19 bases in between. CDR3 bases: TGTGCCAGCAGAGACACCCCGGCGGGAGGGAATCAGCCCCAGCATTTT. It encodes CASRDTPAGGNQPQHF.

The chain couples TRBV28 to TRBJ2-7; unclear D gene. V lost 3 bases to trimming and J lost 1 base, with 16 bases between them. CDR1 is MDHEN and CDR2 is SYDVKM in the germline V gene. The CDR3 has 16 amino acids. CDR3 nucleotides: TGTGCCAGCAGTTTGGTCGGGTTCCCTTCATCCTACGAGCAGTACTTC. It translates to CASSLVGFPSSYEQYF. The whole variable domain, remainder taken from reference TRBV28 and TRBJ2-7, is DVKVTQSSRYLVKRTGEKVFLECVQDMDHENMFWYRQDPGLGLRLIYFSYDVKMKEKGDIPEGYSVSREKKERFSLILESASTNQTSMYLCASSLVGFPSSYEQYFGPGTRLTVT.

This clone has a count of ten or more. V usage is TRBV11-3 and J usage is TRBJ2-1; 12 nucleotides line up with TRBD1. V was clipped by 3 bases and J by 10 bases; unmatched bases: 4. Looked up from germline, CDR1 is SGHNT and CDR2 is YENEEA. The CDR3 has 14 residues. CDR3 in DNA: TGTGCCAGCAGCTTGGGACAGGGGGCGAGGGAGCAGTTCTTC. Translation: CASSLGQGAREQFF.

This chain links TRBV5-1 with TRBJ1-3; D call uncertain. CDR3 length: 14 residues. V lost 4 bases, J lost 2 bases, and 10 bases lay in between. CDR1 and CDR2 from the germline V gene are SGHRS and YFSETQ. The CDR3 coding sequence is TGCGCCAGCAGCCAGGCCAGTACTGGAAACACCATATATTTT. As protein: CASSQASTGNTIYF.

The CDR3 sequence: CASSSSGNTGELFF. CDR3 DNA sequence: TGTGCCAGCAGCTCGAGCGGGAACACCGGGGAGCTGTTTTTT. The genes are TRBV7-3 and TRBJ2-2; possible D gene TRBD2, 5 bases. The CDR3 extends over 14 amino acids. Germline V gene lookup returns CDR1 SGHTA and CDR2 FQGTGA. V was pared by 4 bases and J by 1 base, with 7 bases between. The complete variable domain, with remaining parts taken from reference TRBV7-3 and TRBJ2-2, reads GAGVSQTPSNKVTEKGKYVELRCDPISGHTALYWYRQSLGQGPEFLIYFQGTGAADDSGLPNDRFFAVRPEGSVSTLKIQRTERGDSAVYLCASSSSGNTGELFFGEGSRLTVL.

Written as DNA, the CDR3 is TGTGCCAGTAGGAGCGGCACAAGCACAGATACGCAGTATTTT. This translates into CASRSGTSTDTQYF. J is TRBJ2-3 and V is TRBV19, with a possible D match to TRBD2 (5 bases). This CDR3 is 14 amino acids long. Per the germline V gene, CDR1 is LNHDA and CDR2 is SQIVND (reference sequence). The germline V and J ends were trimmed by 6 bases and 0 bases, with 10 bases remaining between them.

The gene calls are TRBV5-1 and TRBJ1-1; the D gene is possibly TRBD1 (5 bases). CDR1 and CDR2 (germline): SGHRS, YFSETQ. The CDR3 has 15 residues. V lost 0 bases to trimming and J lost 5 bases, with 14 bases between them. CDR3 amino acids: CASSLVGQGGTEAFF. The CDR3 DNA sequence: TGCGCCAGCAGCTTGGTGGGGCAGGGTGGGACTGAAGCTTTCTTT.

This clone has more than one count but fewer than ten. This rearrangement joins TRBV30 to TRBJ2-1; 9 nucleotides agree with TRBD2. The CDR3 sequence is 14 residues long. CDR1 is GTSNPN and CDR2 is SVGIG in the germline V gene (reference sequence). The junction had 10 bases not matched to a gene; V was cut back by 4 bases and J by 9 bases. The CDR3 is CAWKEGTSRGEQFF. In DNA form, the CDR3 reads TGTGCCTGGAAAGAAGGGACTAGCCGGGGTGAGCAGTTCTTC. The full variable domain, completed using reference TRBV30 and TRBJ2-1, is SQTIHQWPATLVQPVGSPLSLECTVEGTSNPNLYWYRQAAGRGLQLLFYSVGIGQISSEVPQNLSASRPQDRQFILSSKKLLLSDSGFYLCAWKEGTSRGEQFFGPGTRLTVL.

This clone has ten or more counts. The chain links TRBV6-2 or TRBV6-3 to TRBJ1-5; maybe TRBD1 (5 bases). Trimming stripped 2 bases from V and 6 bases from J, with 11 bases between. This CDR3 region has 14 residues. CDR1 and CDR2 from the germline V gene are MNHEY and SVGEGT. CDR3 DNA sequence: TGTGCCAGCAGTTACGTCGAAAGGGGTCAGCCCCAGCATTTT. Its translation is CASSYVERGQPQHF.

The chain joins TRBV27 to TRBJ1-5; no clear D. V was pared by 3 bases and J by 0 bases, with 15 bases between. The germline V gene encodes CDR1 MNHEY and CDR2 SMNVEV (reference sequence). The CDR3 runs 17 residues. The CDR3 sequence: CASSFEQPRYSNQPQHF. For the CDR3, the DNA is TGTGCCAGCAGTTTTGAACAACCCCGTTATAGCAATCAGCCCCAGCATTTT.